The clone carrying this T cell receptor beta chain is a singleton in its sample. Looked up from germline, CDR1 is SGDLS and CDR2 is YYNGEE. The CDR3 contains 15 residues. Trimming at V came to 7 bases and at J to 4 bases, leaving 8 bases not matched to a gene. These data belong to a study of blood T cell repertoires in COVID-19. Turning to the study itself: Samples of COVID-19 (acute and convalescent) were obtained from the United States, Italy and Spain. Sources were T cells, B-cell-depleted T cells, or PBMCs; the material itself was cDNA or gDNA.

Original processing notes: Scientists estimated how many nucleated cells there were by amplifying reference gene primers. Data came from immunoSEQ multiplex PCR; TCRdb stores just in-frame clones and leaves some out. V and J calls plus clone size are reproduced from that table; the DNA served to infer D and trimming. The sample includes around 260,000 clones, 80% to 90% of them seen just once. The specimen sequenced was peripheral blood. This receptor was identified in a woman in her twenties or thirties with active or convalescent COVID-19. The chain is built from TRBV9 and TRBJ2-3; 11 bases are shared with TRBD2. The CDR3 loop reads CASGFLAGGSDTQYF. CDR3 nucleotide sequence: TGTGCCAGCGGATTTTTAGCGGGGGGGTCAGATACGCAGTATTTT. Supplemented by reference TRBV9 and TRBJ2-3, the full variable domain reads DSGVTQTPKHLITATGQRVTLRCSPRSGDLSVYWYQQSLDQGLQFLIQYYNGEERAKGNILERFSAQQFPDLHSELNLSSLELGDSALYFCASGFLAGGSDTQYFGPGTRLTVL.